Each of the 10 T cell receptor beta chains below was sequenced from the same sample in a study of early T cells in non-severe SARS-CoV-2 infection. Each CDR3 protein gets one entry after TCRdb re-called the 5' RACE reads with MiXCR. This sample has some 25,000 distinct CDR3 sequences, with about 4% found just once. The specimen sequenced was whole blood. The receptors were sampled from an adult who was a healthcare worker with PCR-confirmed SARS-CoV-2 infection or an uninfected control (not recorded which).

The rearrangement links TRBV2 to TRBJ1-2; D gene unclear. Germline CDR1 is SNHLY and CDR2 is FYNNEI. The ends were cut back, 8 bases at V and 0 bases at J, with 19 bases in the middle. This CDR3 has 16 residues. The CDR3 DNA follows: TGTGCCAGCCGTCGGGGAGGGTACCCATCTAACTATGGCTACACCTTC. Amino acids: CASRRGGYPSNYGYTF.

This clonotype occurred a few times. The chain is built from TRBV5-4 and TRBJ2-5, with 8 bases lining up with TRBD1. Trimming took 3 bases from V and 1 from J; bases not matched to a gene: 8. The CDR3 sequence is 16 residues long. Germline CDR1 reads SGHNT; CDR2 reads YYREEE (reference sequence). CDR3 nucleotide sequence: TGTGCCAGCAGCTCTGGGGACAGGTTCCCCCAAGAGACCCAGTACTTC. Translation: CASSSGDRFPQETQYF.

This clonotype appeared a few times. The genes are TRBV6-5 and TRBJ1-5; 10 nucleotides match TRBD1. Per germline, CDR1 MNHEY and CDR2 SVGAGI. The CDR3 is made up of 15 amino acids. V lost 6 bases and J lost 9; bases outside the gene matches: 11. This CDR3 reads CASRPGQGIIGPQHF. CDR3 coding DNA: TGTGCCAGCAGGCCGGGACAGGGGATAATTGGGCCCCAGCATTTT.

This clonotype was picked up many times. The chain joins TRBV29-1 to TRBJ2-3; a weak D match, TRBD2 (5 bases). The germline V gene has CDR1 SQVTM and CDR2 ANQGSEA. V was clipped by 5 bases and J by 1 base, with 16 bases between them. This CDR3 spans 15 amino acids. The DNA of the CDR3 is TGCAGCGTTTTAATCCTTTGGCGGGGCACAGATACGCAGTATTTT. Translation gives CSVLILWRGTDTQYF.

This clonotype was counted many times. This rearrangement joins TRBV9 to TRBJ2-5; D is uncertain. Germline V gene sequence: CDR1 SGDLS, CDR2 YYNGEE. Trimming stripped 0 bases from V and 1 base from J, with 10 bases between. This CDR3 region has 15 residues. The CDR3 DNA is TGTGCCAGCAGCGTAGAGGCAGTGGGCCAAGAGACCCAGTACTTC. This gives the protein CASSVEAVGQETQYF.

This clonotype was observed many times. CDR3: CASSPKAAQGFSSYEQYF. DNA of the CDR3: TGTGCCAGCAGTCCTAAAGCGGCCCAGGGTTTTAGCTCCTACGAGCAGTACTTC. This chain connects TRBV7-9 to TRBJ2-7; D is possibly TRBD1 or TRBD2 (5 bases each). The CDR3 has 18 residues. Germline CDR1 SEHNR, CDR2 FQNEAQ (reference sequence). Trimming removed 6 bases at V and 0 bases at J, with 24 bases between.

This clonotype was counted ten times or more. J is TRBJ2-3 and V is TRBV7-3, with D perhaps given as TRBD1 or TRBD2 (7 bases each). CDR1 and CDR2 (germline): SGHTA, FQGTGA. V lost 5 bases and J 2 bases, leaving 14 bases between the germline ends. This CDR3 is built from 15 residues. DNA of the CDR3: TGTGCCAGCAGCACAGCGGGACAGCCCACAGATACGCAGTATTTT. This sequence encodes CASSTAGQPTDTQYF.

The sample holds many counts of this clonotype. The rearrangement uses TRBV7-9 and TRBJ1-2; D gene unclear. The CDR3 spans 13 residues. Trimming took off 5 bases at V and 13 bases at J, with 20 bases between the two ends. The germline CDR1 and CDR2 sequences are SEHNR and FQNEAQ (reference sequence). CDR3 in DNA: TGTGCCAGCAGCCCGACCCCCTTGATGGGCCCCACCTTC. Translating it yields CASSPTPLMGPTF.

In its sample, this clonotype was seen many times. This rearrangement joins TRBV29-1 to TRBJ1-4; D not resolved. The V end lost 7 bases, the J end lost 8 bases, and 11 bases lay between the germline ends. The CDR3 length is 11 residues. Per the germline V gene, CDR1 is SQVTM and CDR2 is ANQGSEA. CDR3 region: CSAGGREKLFF. Written as DNA, the CDR3 is TGCAGCGCCGGTGGAAGGGAAAAACTGTTTTTT.

Relative to its sample, this clonotype is medium-sized (0.01 to 0.1%). V and J are TRBV20-1 and TRBJ1-1; 7 bases map to TRBD1. Trimming removed 6 bases from V and 5 bases from J; junction bases left unmatched: 9. There are 13 residues in the CDR3. Germline CDR1 is DFQATT and CDR2 is SNEGSKA (reference sequence). CDR3 amino acids: CSAIRDRRTEAFF. In DNA form, the CDR3 reads TGCAGTGCAATCCGGGACAGAAGAACTGAAGCTTTCTTT.